This T cell receptor beta chain came from a study of shared clonotypes between healthy human individuals. Whole-study findings and limits: The sole specimen, blood, was sampled, and tissue repertoires likely differ.

To note about this clone: Its antigen remains unknown.

The table came from immunoSEQ multiplex PCR; TCRdb's copy has only in-frame clones and leaves some out. The sample has millions of clones, about 95% seen once. Naive-designated CD8 cells lacked CD45RO, were positively enriched for CCR7, and omitted terminally differentiated effector memory CD45RA+ cells. Donors comprised healthy HIV-negative adults lacking recent acute infections or vaccinations. This TCR was sampled from a man aged 18 to 29 in good health. The sequencing input was naive CD8+ T cells sorted from blood.

The CDR3 is CASLAGVTDTQYF. Here the CDR3 DNA reads TGTGCCAGCTTAGCGGGAGTCACAGATACGCAGTATTTT. The chain carries TRBV2 and TRBJ2-3; 9 nucleotides agree with TRBD2. The germline CDR1 and CDR2 sequences are SNHLY and FYNNEI. Unmatched junction bases numbered 2, after V lost 8 bases and J lost 2 bases. The CDR3 consists of 13 residues.